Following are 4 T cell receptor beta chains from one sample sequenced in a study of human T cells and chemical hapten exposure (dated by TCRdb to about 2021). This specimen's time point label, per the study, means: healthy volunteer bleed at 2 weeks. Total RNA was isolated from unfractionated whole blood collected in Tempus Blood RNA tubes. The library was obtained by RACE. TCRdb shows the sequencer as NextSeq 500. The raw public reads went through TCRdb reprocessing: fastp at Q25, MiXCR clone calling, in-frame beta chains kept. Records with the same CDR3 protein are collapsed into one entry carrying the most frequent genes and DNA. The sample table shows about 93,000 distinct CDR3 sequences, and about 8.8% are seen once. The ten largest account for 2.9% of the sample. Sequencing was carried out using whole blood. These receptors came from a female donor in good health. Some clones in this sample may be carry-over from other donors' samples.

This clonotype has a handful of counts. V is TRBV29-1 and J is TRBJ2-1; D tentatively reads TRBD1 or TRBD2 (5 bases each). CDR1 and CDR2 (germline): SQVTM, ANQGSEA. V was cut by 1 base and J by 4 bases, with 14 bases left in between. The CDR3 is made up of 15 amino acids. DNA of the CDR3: TGCAGCGTTGAAGTGGGACCCCGGGGATACAATGAGCAGTTCTTC. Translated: CSVEVGPRGYNEQFF.

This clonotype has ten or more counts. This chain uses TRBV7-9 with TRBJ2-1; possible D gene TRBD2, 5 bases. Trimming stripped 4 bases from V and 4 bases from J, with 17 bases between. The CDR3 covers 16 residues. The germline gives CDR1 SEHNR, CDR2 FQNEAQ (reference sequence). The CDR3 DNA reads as TGTGCCAGCAGCTCACTCAATAGCGCCGATTACAATGAGCAGTTCTTC. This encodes CASSSLNSADYNEQFF.

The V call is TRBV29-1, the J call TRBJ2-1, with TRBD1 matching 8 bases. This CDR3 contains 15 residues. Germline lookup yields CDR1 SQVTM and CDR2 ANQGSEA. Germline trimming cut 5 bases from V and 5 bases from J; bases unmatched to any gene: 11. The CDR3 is CSVPNDRGFHNEQFF. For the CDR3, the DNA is TGCAGCGTTCCTAACGACAGGGGTTTCCACAATGAGCAGTTCTTC.

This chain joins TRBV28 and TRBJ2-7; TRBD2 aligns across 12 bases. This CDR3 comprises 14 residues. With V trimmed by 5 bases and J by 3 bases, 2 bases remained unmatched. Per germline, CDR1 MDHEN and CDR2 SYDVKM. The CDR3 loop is CASSGLAGNYEQYF. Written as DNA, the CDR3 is TGTGCCAGCAGTGGACTAGCGGGGAACTACGAGCAGTACTTC.